The 26 T cell receptor beta chains below were found in one sample sequenced in a study of OX40 agonist ivuxolimab in advanced cancers. The receptor library was made with the immunoSEQ multiplex PCR assay. TCRdb's version of the immuneACCESS table is confined to in-frame rearrangements and falls short of the full clone set. An unresolved V gene accounts for under half of the shortfall where checked; the remainder is of unknown origin. The sample has about 39,000 clones on record, 80% to 90% of them singletons. The top ten clones comprise about 2.7% of the sample. The source material was CD4+ or CD8+ T cells sorted from blood, sampled in a trial of the OX40 agonist ivuxolimab. The source is an adult with an advanced solid tumor such as melanoma, head and neck, liver or kidney cancer.

The V call is TRBV21-1, the J call TRBJ2-7. TRBV21-1 is recorded as a pseudogene. The CDR3 has 17 amino acids. CDR3 amino acids: CASSTPTWDRSSYEQYV. DNA for the CDR3: TGTGCCAGCAGCACCCCGACTTGGGACCGGAGCTCCTACGAGCAGTACGTC.

This rearrangement joins TRBV4-1 to TRBJ1-5, with D unresolved. V was cut by 0 bases and J by 6 bases, with 6 bases left in between. Germline CDR1 and CDR2: MGHRA and YSYEKL. The CDR3 runs 13 residues. This CDR3 reads CASSQEGSQPQHF. CDR3 coding DNA: TGCGCCAGCAGCCAAGAAGGCAGTCAGCCCCAGCATTTT.

CDR3 sequence (DNA): TGTGCCAGCAGCTTAACGGGACAGGGAGGCGAGCAGTACTTC. Its translation: CASSLTGQGGEQYF. The chain links TRBV7-3 to TRBJ2-7, with 9 bases aligning to TRBD1. With V trimmed by 0 bases and J by 6 bases, 3 bases remained unmatched. The germline gives CDR1 SGHTA, CDR2 FQGTGA. The CDR3 consists of 14 residues.

The chain recombines TRBV6-6 with TRBJ2-7, with 7 positions matching TRBD1. CDR3 size: 13 residues. V shed 4 bases, J shed 1 base, and the junction held 1 base outside the gene matches. The germline CDR1 and CDR2 sequences are MNHNY and SVGAGI (reference sequence). The CDR3 DNA is TGTGCCAGCAGTTGGGGACAGTCCTACGAGCAGTACGTC. Translation gives CASSWGQSYEQYV.

The V gene is TRBV29-1, the J gene TRBJ1-1; no firm D call. V was shortened by 0 bases and J by 4 bases, with 12 bases between the two germline ends. This CDR3 is 14 amino acids long. Germline CDR1 SQVTM, CDR2 ANQGSEA. The CDR3 DNA follows: TGCAGCGTTGAAGATCCGTCGGGTAGCACTGAAGCTTTCTTT. This gives the protein CSVEDPSGSTEAFF. Full variable domain (missing parts from reference TRBV29-1 and TRBJ1-1): SAVISQKPSRDICQRGTSLTIQCQVDSQVTMMFWYRQQPGQSLTLIATANQGSEATYESGFVIDKFPISRPNLTFSTLTVSNMSPEDSSIYLCSVEDPSGSTEAFFGQGTRLTVV.

The V and J genes are TRBV5-1 and TRBJ1-1; D unclear. The germline gives CDR1 SGHRS, CDR2 YFSETQ. The CDR3 is 14 amino acids. V lost 4 bases and J lost 1, with 11 bases in between. The CDR3 spells CASSARTENTEAFF. Here the CDR3 DNA reads TGCGCCAGCAGCGCCCGGACTGAGAACACTGAAGCTTTCTTT.

The chain combines TRBV5-6 with TRBJ2-7, with D hard to call. The germline V and J ends were trimmed by 6 bases and 2 bases, with 18 bases remaining between them. The CDR3 loop spans 15 amino acids. Germline V gene sequence: CDR1 SGHDT, CDR2 YYEEEE. In nucleotides, the CDR3 is TGTGCCAGCAAATACGAGAGGCCCCGGACCTACGAGCAGTACTTC. Translated: CASKYERPRTYEQYF.

The rearrangement links TRBV29-1 to TRBJ2-1, with D tentatively TRBD2 (6 bases). Germline lookup yields CDR1 SQVTM and CDR2 ANQGSEA. V was cut by 5 bases and J by 10 bases, with 12 bases left in between. This CDR3 is 11 amino acids long. CDR3 residues: CSVWRAGEQFF. CDR3 bases: TGCAGCGTTTGGAGGGCCGGGGAGCAGTTCTTC.

The chain carries TRBV29-1 and TRBJ1-2; the D gene is possibly TRBD1 (5 bases). Per the germline V gene, CDR1 is SQVTM and CDR2 is ANQGSEA. The CDR3 runs to 12 residues. Trimming removed 6 bases from V and 0 bases from J, with 8 bases in between. The CDR3 region is CSVGGSNYGYTF. CDR3 nucleotide sequence: TGCAGCGTCGGGGGATCTAACTATGGCTACACCTTC.

V usage is TRBV5-3 and J usage is TRBJ1-5; 7 bases align to TRBD1. TRBV5-3 belongs to the ORF category, with a function that is uncertain. This CDR3 spans 15 amino acids. V trimming: 4 bases; J trimming: 7 bases; junction bases outside the gene matches: 11. The CDR3 DNA sequence: TGTGCCAGAAGCCAATATTGGGACAGCGGACAGCCCCAGCATTTT. Residues: CARSQYWDSGQPQHF.

The rearrangement joins TRBV6-5 to TRBJ1-1; a weak D match, TRBD1 (6 bases). CDR3 length equals 14 residues. Trimming left V 8 bases short and J 1 base short, with 14 bases between. The germline V gene encodes CDR1 MNHEY and CDR2 SVGAGI. Here the CDR3 reads CASRTVNKNTEAFF. The CDR3 DNA is TGTGCCAGCCGGACAGTGAATAAGAACACTGAAGCTTTCTTT.

The genes are TRBV9 and TRBJ2-2; the D gene is possibly TRBD2 (6 bases). V was trimmed by 4 bases and J by 7 bases, leaving 17 bases between them. Per germline, CDR1 SGDLS and CDR2 YYNGEE. This CDR3 is built from 15 residues. The CDR3 sequence: CASSRRDVRGGELFF. The CDR3 nucleotides are TGTGCCAGCAGCAGGAGGGACGTTAGGGGCGGGGAGCTGTTTTTT. The full variable domain, with the rest looked up from reference TRBV9 and TRBJ2-2, is DSGVTQTPKHLITATGQRVTLRCSPRSGDLSVYWYQQSLDQGLQFLIQYYNGEERAKGNILERFSAQQFPDLHSELNLSSLELGDSALYFCASSRRDVRGGELFFGEGSRLTVL.

This sequence joins TRBV18 and TRBJ2-3; D is ambiguous. The CDR3 length is 14 residues. V was trimmed by 5 bases and J by 0 bases, leaving 9 bases between them. The germline V gene encodes CDR1 KGHSH and CDR2 LQKENI. The CDR3 protein is CASSILGSTDTQYF. CDR3 sequence (DNA): TGTGCCAGCTCAATATTAGGAAGCACAGATACGCAGTATTTT. Full variable domain (outside the CDR3, taken from reference TRBV18 and TRBJ2-3): NAGVMQNPRHLVRRRGQEARLRCSPMKGHSHVYWYRQLPEEGLKFMVYLQKENIIDESGMPKERFSAEFPKEGPSILRIQQVVRGDSAAYFCASSILGSTDTQYFGPGTRLTVL.

The chain recombines TRBV2 with TRBJ1-4; 8 positions match TRBD1. This CDR3 is built from 15 residues. The germline gives CDR1 SNHLY, CDR2 FYNNEI. V lost 6 bases to trimming and J lost 6 bases; unmatched junction nucleotides: 9. CDR3 DNA sequence: TGTGCCAGCAGGCTCGACAGGGGCAGGGATGAAAAACTGTTTTTT. Amino acids: CASRLDRGRDEKLFF. Based on the CDR3 plus reference TRBV2 and TRBJ1-4, the full variable domain is EPEVTQTPSHQVTQMGQEVILRCVPISNHLYFYWYRQILGQKVEFLVSFYNNEISEKSEIFDDQFSVERPDGSNFTLKIRSTKLEDSAMYFCASRLDRGRDEKLFFGSGTQLSVL.

DNA for the CDR3: TGCGCCAGCAGGTGGGGGGCGGCTGGAAACACCATATATTTT. Its translation is CASRWGAAGNTIYF. The chain joins TRBV5-1 to TRBJ1-3, with TRBD1 as a possible D gene (6 bases). The CDR3 has 14 residues. The V end was cut by 5 bases, the J end by 2 bases, with 11 bases between. Germline assignment: CDR1 SGHRS and CDR2 YFSETQ. Full variable domain (outside the CDR3, taken from reference TRBV5-1 and TRBJ1-3): KAGVTQTPRYLIKTRGQQVTLSCSPISGHRSVSWYQQTPGQGLQFLFEYFSETQRNKGNFPGRFSGRQFSNSRSEMNVSTLELGDSALYLCASRWGAAGNTIYFGEGSWLTVV.

The genes are TRBV10-3 and TRBJ2-2; D is perhaps TRBD2 (6 bases). The V end was cut by 6 bases, the J end by 1 base, with 6 bases between. This CDR3 is built from 13 residues. From germline, CDR1 is ENHRY and CDR2 SYGVKD. The CDR3 loop reads CAISGGNTGELFF. CDR3 DNA: TGTGCCATCAGCGGGGGGAACACCGGGGAGCTGTTTTTT.

The gene calls are TRBV25-1 and TRBJ2-2; D is ambiguous. With 4 bases removed from V and 2 bases from J, the gap between germline ends came to 5 bases. Germline assignment: CDR1 MGHDK and CDR2 SYGVNS. The CDR3 has 13 residues. Here the CDR3 DNA reads TGTGCCAGCAGTGGGTATAACACCGGGGAGCTGTTTTTT. As protein: CASSGYNTGELFF.

V gene TRBV7-2 combines with J gene TRBJ2-2; D not certain. Germline V gene sequence: CDR1 SGHTA, CDR2 FQGNSA. V was cut by 8 bases and J by 13 bases, with 17 bases left in between. The CDR3 consists of 12 residues. CDR3 loop: CASSQWGGLLFF. CDR3 coding DNA: TGTGCCAGCTCGCAATGGGGTGGATTGCTGTTTTTT.

A remark on this clone: The identical CDR3 is also encoded by other nucleotide sequences in the sample. The chain links TRBV5-1 to TRBJ2-2; D assignment may be TRBD1 or TRBD2 (5 bases each). CDR1 is SGHRS and CDR2 is YFSETQ in the germline V gene. This CDR3 spans 15 amino acids. V was clipped by 8 bases and J by 0 bases, with 14 bases between them. DNA for the CDR3: TGCGCCAGTACCACCCGGGGCTCGAACACCGGGGAGCTGTTTTTT. It is translated as CASTTRGSNTGELFF.

The CDR3 nucleotides are TGTGCCAGCAGTCGGACTAGCGGGAGGGAAAATGAGCAGTTCTTC. Translating it yields CASSRTSGRENEQFF. J is TRBJ2-1 and V is TRBV2; TRBD2 aligns across 15 bases. The V gene's germline CDR1 is SNHLY and CDR2 FYNNEI. This CDR3 has 15 residues. After removal of 5 bases from V and 7 bases from J, the junction contained 3 bases not matched to a gene.

CDR3 coding DNA: TGTGCCAGCAGGGGGGACAGGGGTGGAGGAGAGACCCAGTACTTC. Translated, it gives CASRGDRGGGETQYF. The rearrangement links TRBV2 to TRBJ2-5; 10 bases are shared with TRBD1. CDR3 length equals 15 residues. Germline V lookup: CDR1 SNHLY, CDR2 FYNNEI. Trimming at V came to 6 bases and at J to 4 bases, leaving 8 bases not matched to a gene.

Turning to this clone: Without the conserved terminal phenylalanine or tryptophan, this CDR3 likely stems from a read error. The limits of the CDR3 on the DNA are not certain, so only TCRdb's listed CDR3 is given. The gene calls are TRBV6-4 and TRBJ2-7. 10 amino acids form the CDR3, both terminal residues included. CDR1 is MRHNA and CDR2 is SNTAGT in the germline V gene. The CDR3 here is CASSWAPTRL.

The genes are TRBV5-6 and TRBJ2-5, with D tentatively TRBD2 (5 bases). The DNA end is a closer match to TRBJ2-7, so the J assignment may be wrong. The V gene's germline CDR1 is SGHDT and CDR2 YYEEEE. The CDR3 has 11 amino acids. The CDR3 nucleotides read TGTGCCAGCAGCTTAGGAGGCGAGCAGTACTTC. Translating gives CASSLGGEQYF.

The chain carries TRBV6-5 and TRBJ1-1, with TRBD1 matching 9 bases. In germline, CDR1 is MNHEY, CDR2 SVGAGI. This CDR3 contains 15 residues. With V trimmed by 5 bases and J by 3 bases, 7 bases remained unmatched. The CDR3 reads CASSGWDREDTEAFF. CDR3 sequence (DNA): TGTGCCAGCAGTGGCTGGGACAGGGAGGACACTGAAGCTTTCTTT.

The chain links TRBV5-4 to TRBJ2-2; 8 bases align to TRBD2. The J segment lost 4 bases and the V segment lost 0 bases, leaving 5 bases of the junction unmatched. In germline, CDR1 is SGHNT, CDR2 YYREEE (reference sequence). The CDR3 is 16 amino acids. The CDR3 spells CASSLEGTSATGELFF. CDR3 bases: TGTGCCAGCAGCTTGGAAGGGACTAGTGCCACCGGGGAGCTGTTTTTT.

A few counts support this clone. Here the CDR3 reads CASSLLNNQPQHF. The CDR3 DNA reads as TGTGCCAGCAGTTTACTAAACAATCAGCCCCAGCATTTT. The chain has TRBV28 and TRBJ1-5; no reliable D call. Trimming pared 2 bases from V and 3 bases from J, leaving 5 bases between. CDR1 MDHEN and CDR2 SYDVKM come from the germline V gene. CDR3 length: 13 residues.